These T cell receptor beta chains were read from a single sample in a study of glioma-infiltrating T cells. TCRdb re-analysed the multiplex PCR reads in MiXCR, keeping a single row per CDR3 protein. The sample comprises 35,000 to 45,000 distinct CDR3 sequences, approximately 20% of which are singletons, and more than 5.5% rests with the top ten. The sample comprised glioma tissue, nonneoplastic brain tissue, or PBMCs (not recorded which). Receptor source: a human donor with low-grade glioma or glioblastoma, undergoing nonglioma brain surgery, or in good health (not recorded which). Both conserved end residues are part of each CDR3. The D gene is left open where the match is weak. The size field is filled for only some rows; it gives once, few, many or a size class.

size: many; D: NA; V: TRBV6-2/TRBV6-3; J: TRBJ1-4; DNA: TGTGCCAGCAGTTACGACCGGATCTCTAATGAAAAACTGTTTTTT; CDR3: CASSYDRISNEKLFF
size: many; D: NA; V: TRBV5-1; J: TRBJ1-1; DNA: TGCGCCAGCAGCGAGCGGGGTAGCAACACTGAAGCTTTCTTT; CDR3: CASSERGSNTEAFF
size: many; D: NA; V: TRBV27; J: TRBJ2-2; DNA: TGTGCCGGCAGTCTCCAGTGGGGGGCCGCGCTTGGCACCGGGGAGCTGTTTTTT; CDR3: CAGSLQWGAALGTGELFF
size: medium-sized; D: TRBD2; V: TRBV6-1; J: TRBJ2-7; DNA: TGTGCCAGCACACCCGGGACTAACTCCTACGAGCAGTACTTC; CDR3: CASTPGTNSYEQYF
size: many; D: TRBD1; V: TRBV7-8; J: TRBJ1-6; DNA: TGTGCCAGCAGCTTAGGGACAGGGGGGCTCAATTCACCCCTCCACTTT; CDR3: CASSLGTGGLNSPLHF
size: many; D: NA; V: TRBV28; J: TRBJ2-3; DNA: TGTGCCAGCAGTCCATTTTACGGCACAGATACGCAGTATTTT; CDR3: CASSPFYGTDTQYF
size: many; D: NA; V: TRBV20-1; J: TRBJ2-2; DNA: TGCAGTGCTAGCGACGGCAACACCGGGGAGCTGTTTTTT; CDR3: CSASDGNTGELFF
size: many; D: TRBD1; V: TRBV28; J: TRBJ1-6; DNA: TGTGCCAGCAGAATGACAGGGGGATCACCCCTCCACTTT; CDR3: CASRMTGGSPLHF
size: NA; D: NA; V: TRBV9; J: TRBJ2-3; DNA: TGTGCCAGCAGCGTAGACGAGTTAGGAACAGATACGCAGTATTTT; CDR3: CASSVDELGTDTQYF
size: many; D: NA; V: TRBV2; J: TRBJ2-1; DNA: TGTGCCAGCAGTATCCTTAGTCGGTATGAGCAGTTCTTC; CDR3: CASSILSRYEQFF
size: many; D: NA; V: TRBV28; J: TRBJ1-5; DNA: TGTGCCAGCAGTTCCTTAGGGAGGTTCAATCAGCCCCAGCATTTT; CDR3: CASSSLGRFNQPQHF
size: many; D: TRBD1; V: TRBV4-1; J: TRBJ2-1; DNA: TGCGCCAGCAGCTGGCGGGACAGGGATAATGAGCAGTTCTTC; CDR3: CASSWRDRDNEQFF
size: many; D: NA; V: TRBV7-9; J: TRBJ1-1; DNA: TGTGCCAGCAGTTCGGGCCATTTGGGGATAGCTTTCTTT; CDR3: CASSSGHLGIAFF
size: NA; D: NA; V: TRBV28; J: TRBJ1-1; DNA: TGTGCCAGGAGCCCGGTCTGGGGGGTGAGCACTGAAGCTTTCTTT; CDR3: CARSPVWGVSTEAFF
size: many; D: NA; V: TRBV24-1; J: TRBJ2-1; DNA: TGTGCCACCAGTGATTCGGCGGATTTCTCCTACAATGAGCAGTTCTTC; CDR3: CATSDSADFSYNEQFF
size: many; D: TRBD2; V: TRBV7-2; J: TRBJ2-1; DNA: TGTGCCAGCAGCCTGACTAGCGGGGACTACAATGAGCAGTTCTTC; CDR3: CASSLTSGDYNEQFF
size: many; D: TRBD1; V: TRBV20-1; J: TRBJ2-7; DNA: TGCAGTGCTAGCCCCCCCCCGGACAGGAGTTACGAGCAGTACTTC; CDR3: CSASPPPDRSYEQYF
size: many; D: NA; V: TRBV2; J: TRBJ1-2; DNA: TGTGCCAGGGCCCAGACAGGCGATGGCTACACCTTC; CDR3: CARAQTGDGYTF
size: few; D: NA; V: TRBV29-1; J: TRBJ2-7; DNA: TGCAGCGTGGGGGACGGTGACTCCTACGAGCAGTACTTC; CDR3: CSVGDGDSYEQYF
size: many; D: NA; V: TRBV30; J: TRBJ1-1; DNA: TGTGCCTGGAGTGATGACACTGAAGCTTTCTTT; CDR3: CAWSDDTEAFF
size: many; D: TRBD2; V: TRBV11-2; J: TRBJ2-1; DNA: TGTGCCAGCAGGACTCCGGGACTAATCTACAATGAGCAGTTCTTC; CDR3: CASRTPGLIYNEQFF
size: medium-sized; D: NA; V: TRBV6-1; J: TRBJ1-3; DNA: TGTGCCAGCAGTCAGGAGTTCTCTGGAAACACCATATATTTT; CDR3: CASSQEFSGNTIYF
size: many; D: TRBD2; V: TRBV11-2; J: TRBJ2-1; DNA: TGTGCCAGCAGCCGGAGCGGGGGGGATTCCTACAATGAGCAGTTCTTC; CDR3: CASSRSGGDSYNEQFF
size: few; D: NA; V: TRBV9; J: TRBJ2-5; DNA: TGTGCCAGCAGCGTAGGCCAGTCGGAGACCCAGTACTTC; CDR3: CASSVGQSETQYF
size: many; D: TRBD1; V: TRBV12-3/TRBV12-4; J: TRBJ1-4; DNA: TGTGCCAGCAGTCCCACGACAGGGCGCGAAAAACTGTTTTTT; CDR3: CASSPTTGREKLFF
size: NA; D: TRBD2; V: TRBV19; J: TRBJ2-3; DNA: TGTGCCAGTAGTATGACGACTAGCGGGAGATCAGATACGCAGTATTTT; CDR3: CASSMTTSGRSDTQYF
size: NA; D: NA; V: TRBV29-1; J: TRBJ2-2; DNA: TGCAGCGTTGAAGGACCAACTAACACCGGGGAGCTGTTTTTT; CDR3: CSVEGPTNTGELFF
size: NA; D: NA; V: TRBV7-9; J: TRBJ2-1; DNA: TGTGCCAGCAGCTCCCGGGAGCGGGTGGATGAGCAGTTCTTC; CDR3: CASSSRERVDEQFF
size: many; D: NA; V: TRBV10-2; J: TRBJ2-7; DNA: TGCGCCAGCAGTGAAGGGGGCTACGAGCAGTACTTC; CDR3: CASSEGGYEQYF
size: many; D: NA; V: TRBV10-2; J: TRBJ1-1; DNA: TGCGCCAGCAGCCCTAAAACTGAAGCTTTCTTT; CDR3: CASSPKTEAFF
size: NA; D: NA; V: TRBV15; J: TRBJ2-1; DNA: TGTGCCACCAGCGGTCTTCTAGCGTCTGCTAACAATGAGCAGTTCTTC; CDR3: CATSGLLASANNEQFF
size: NA; D: TRBD1; V: TRBV4-3; J: TRBJ1-1; DNA: TGCGCCAGCAGCCGAGGGACAGGGGTGACTGAAGCTTTCTTT; CDR3: CASSRGTGVTEAFF
size: many; D: TRBD2; V: TRBV6-1; J: TRBJ2-1; DNA: TGTGCCAGCAGTGTCTGGTCCCTAGCGGGGGGTTACAATGAGCAGTTCTTC; CDR3: CASSVWSLAGGYNEQFF
size: many; D: TRBD1; V: TRBV27; J: TRBJ2-7; DNA: TGTGCCAGCAGTACAGGACAGGGAAGTGGGTACGAGCAGTACTTC; CDR3: CASSTGQGSGYEQYF
size: NA; D: NA; V: TRBV28; J: TRBJ1-2; DNA: TGTGTTAGCAGCGTAGACAGATTCTATGGTGGCTACACCTTC; CDR3: CVSSVDRFYGGYTF
size: many; D: NA; V: TRBV20-1; J: TRBJ2-3; DNA: TGCAGTGCTAGTCCGGAGACCCCAAGCACAGATACGCAGTATTTT; CDR3: CSASPETPSTDTQYF
size: NA; D: TRBD2; V: TRBV27; J: TRBJ2-5; DNA: TGTGCCAGCAGTCTAATACTAGCGGGGGGAGAGACCCAGTACTTC; CDR3: CASSLILAGGETQYF
size: many; D: NA; V: TRBV7-9; J: TRBJ1-1; DNA: TGTGCCAGCAGATGGGGGGGCACTGAAGCTTTCTTT; CDR3: CASRWGGTEAFF
size: few; D: NA; V: TRBV5-6; J: TRBJ2-3; DNA: TGTGCCAGCAGCCCTCGGGCCGGGGATACGCAGTATTTT; CDR3: CASSPRAGDTQYF
size: NA; D: NA; V: TRBV7-3; J: TRBJ2-3; DNA: TGTGCCAGCAGCCTTAGGGAGGCATATACGCAGTATTTT; CDR3: CASSLREAYTQYF
size: many; D: TRBD1; V: TRBV28; J: TRBJ1-2; DNA: TGTGCCAGCAGTTTAGGGACAGGTTATCACACCTTC; CDR3: CASSLGTGYHTF
size: few; D: TRBD2; V: TRBV5-4; J: TRBJ2-1; DNA: TGTGCCAGCAGCTTGGGTGGGACTAGCCTGGATGAGCAGTTCTTC; CDR3: CASSLGGTSLDEQFF
size: NA; D: NA; V: TRBV20-1; J: TRBJ2-3; DNA: TGCAGTGCTCTGGGGGACGCAGATACGCAGTATTTT; CDR3: CSALGDADTQYF
size: many; D: NA; V: TRBV6-2/TRBV6-3; J: TRBJ2-7; DNA: TGTGCCAGCAGTTACTCGACAGTAATTCCCTACGAGCAGTACTTC; CDR3: CASSYSTVIPYEQYF
size: NA; D: TRBD1; V: TRBV20-1; J: TRBJ1-6; DNA: TGCAGTGCCAGGGGGTCCCGGGGTTACAATTCACCCCTCCACTTT; CDR3: CSARGSRGYNSPLHF
size: many; D: NA; V: TRBV28; J: TRBJ1-2; DNA: TGTGCCAGCAGTTTTCGGTTTGGCTACACCTTC; CDR3: CASSFRFGYTF
size: many; D: NA; V: TRBV12-3/TRBV12-4; J: TRBJ1-5; DNA: TGTGCCAGCAGTTTAAGTCAGAATAGCAATCAGCCCCAGCATTTT; CDR3: CASSLSQNSNQPQHF
size: many; D: NA; V: TRBV19; J: TRBJ1-5; DNA: TGTGCCAGTAGTGCACACGAGACCCGAGGTAGCAATCAGCCCCAGCATTTT; CDR3: CASSAHETRGSNQPQHF
size: many; D: NA; V: TRBV28; J: TRBJ2-5; DNA: TGTGCCAGCAGTCCCCCGGTCGGACAAGAGACCCAGTACTTC; CDR3: CASSPPVGQETQYF
size: few; D: NA; V: TRBV19; J: TRBJ2-3; DNA: TGTGCCAGTAGTTTGGAGGGGCGAGACACAGATACGCAGTATTTT; CDR3: CASSLEGRDTDTQYF
size: many; D: NA; V: TRBV7-3; J: TRBJ1-1; DNA: TGTGCCAGCAGCTTATTCATTGGAAGTACTGAAGCTTTCTTT; CDR3: CASSLFIGSTEAFF
size: many; D: NA; V: TRBV6-1; J: TRBJ2-1; DNA: TGTGCCAGCAGTACCGGGACGTCGGAGCAGTTCTTC; CDR3: CASSTGTSEQFF
size: many; D: TRBD1; V: TRBV6-1; J: TRBJ2-7; DNA: TGTGCCAGCGCAAGACAGGGGGGTATAAGCGAGCAGTACTTC; CDR3: CASARQGGISEQYF
size: many; D: NA; V: TRBV2; J: TRBJ2-3; DNA: TGTGCCAGCAGGGACGGGCAGGGCACAGATACGCAGTATTTT; CDR3: CASRDGQGTDTQYF
size: medium-sized; D: NA; V: TRBV6-6; J: TRBJ2-1; DNA: TGTGCCAGCAGTTACACACGGGACAATGAGCAGTTCTTC; CDR3: CASSYTRDNEQFF